One and the same sample provided the 12 T cell receptor beta chains below, sequenced in a study of blood T cell repertoires in COVID-19. Clones were read by immunoSEQ multiplex PCR, and TCRdb kept only the in-frame ones, dropping some. Here the sample spans approximately 230,000 clones, about 90% being singletons. The sequenced sample was PBMCs or T cells enriched from blood (not recorded which). These receptor sequences come from a woman younger than 45 with acute COVID-19.

The gene calls are TRBV28 and TRBJ2-1; TRBD2 might be the D (6 bases). CDR3 size: 12 residues. Germline V gene data show CDR1 as MDHEN and CDR2 as SYDVKM. The V gene lost 5 bases and the J gene lost 10 bases, with 12 bases spanning the gap. CDR3: CASSLTRSEQFF. In DNA, the CDR3 is TGTGCCAGCAGTCTGACTAGATCCGAGCAGTTCTTC.

The rearrangement joins TRBV7-8 to TRBJ2-1; 7 nucleotides align to TRBD1. This CDR3 is built from 15 residues. Germline trimming cut 4 bases from V and 7 bases from J; bases unmatched to any gene: 10. CDR1 SGHVS and CDR2 FQNEAQ come from the germline V gene. The CDR3 coding sequence is TGTGCCAGCAGCTCTTACCGGGGACAGAAAAATGAGCAGTTCTTC. It encodes CASSSYRGQKNEQFF.

Turning to this clone: One junction end does not reproduce the germline sequence, and a read error may be involved. The chain links TRBV11-3 to TRBJ1-6; 8 positions agree with TRBD1. The CDR3 is 11 amino acids. Germline CDR1 and CDR2: SGHNT and YENEEA. CDR3 in amino acids: CASSSEDRALF. The DNA for the CDR3 is TGTGCCAGCAGCTCAGAGGACAGGGCCCTCTTT.

The chain recombines TRBV11-2 with TRBJ1-1, with 7 nucleotides matching TRBD1. V lost 7 bases and J lost 3; bases outside the gene matches: 14. The germline CDR1 and CDR2 sequences are SGHAT and FQNNGV. The length of the CDR3 is 16 residues. In DNA, the CDR3 is TGTGCCAGCACCCAGGGGGGCCAGAGGTGGGACACTGAAGCTTTCTTT. Translating it yields CASTQGGQRWDTEAFF.

The V call is TRBV2, the J call TRBJ1-1; no reliable D call. This CDR3 is 12 amino acids long. V was pared by 0 bases and J by 8 bases, with 7 bases between. In germline, CDR1 is SNHLY, CDR2 FYNNEI. CDR3 amino acids: CASSEAAREAFF. CDR3 coding DNA: TGTGCCAGCAGTGAAGCGGCGAGGGAAGCTTTCTTT.

J is TRBJ2-3 and V is TRBV7-9; 8 bases agree with TRBD2. Germline V lookup: CDR1 SEHNR, CDR2 FQNEAQ (reference sequence). The CDR3 runs 17 residues. Trimming took 3 bases from V and 1 from J; bases not matched to a gene: 9. DNA for the CDR3: TGTGCCAGCAGCTTTGAACCTGGAGCGGGAGGCACAGATACGCAGTATTTT. Protein product: CASSFEPGAGGTDTQYF.

This chain links TRBV2 with TRBJ1-6, with D possibly matching TRBD1 (5 bases). The CDR3 runs 17 residues. The V and J ends lost 2 bases and 3 bases respectively, with 14 bases between them. Germline V gene sequence: CDR1 SNHLY, CDR2 FYNNEI. The CDR3 loop is CASSETRGTYYNSPLHF. CDR3 nucleotides: TGTGCCAGCAGTGAAACACGGGGGACTTACTATAATTCACCCCTCCACTTT.

The chain combines TRBV19 with TRBJ1-6; 8 bases are a match to TRBD1. The CDR3 is made up of 14 amino acids. Unmatched junction bases numbered 9, after V lost 8 bases and J lost 9 bases. Germline V gene data show CDR1 as LNHDA and CDR2 as SQIVND (reference sequence). Written as DNA, the CDR3 is TGTGCCAGTGGTGGGCCGACAGGGGTTTCACCCCTCCACTTT. Encoded protein: CASGGPTGVSPLHF.

The chain joins TRBV6-2 or TRBV6-3 to TRBJ2-7; TRBD1 matches 12 bases. Trimming took 6 bases from V and 6 from J; bases not matched to a gene: 12. The germline V gene has CDR1 MNHEY and CDR2 SVGEGT. The CDR3 spans 16 residues. The DNA of the CDR3 is TGTGCCAGCAGCCAGCCCGGGACAGGGGGCCCCCGCGAGCAGTACTTC. This gives the protein CASSQPGTGGPREQYF.

The chain couples TRBV19 to TRBJ2-4; perhaps TRBD1 as D (6 bases). Germline CDR1 and CDR2: LNHDA and SQIVND (reference sequence). This CDR3 region has 14 residues. Trimming pared 3 bases from V and 7 bases from J, leaving 13 bases between. CDR3 sequence reads: CASSIPNRANIQYF. CDR3 coding DNA: TGTGCCAGTAGTATCCCGAACAGGGCGAACATTCAGTACTTC.

This sequence joins TRBV6-1 and TRBJ1-6; D remains ambiguous. Trimming cost V 5 bases and J 3 bases, with 8 bases left between them. CDR3 length: 14 amino acids. The germline gives CDR1 MNHNS, CDR2 SASEGT. CDR3: CASSSGHYNSPLHF. DNA of the CDR3: TGTGCCAGCAGTTCTGGCCACTATAATTCACCCCTCCACTTT.

V and J are TRBV28 and TRBJ2-7; 11 nucleotides align to TRBD1. The CDR3 runs to 15 residues. The trim removed 6 bases at V and 4 bases at J, leaving 8 bases unmatched. Germline V gene data show CDR1 as MDHEN and CDR2 as SYDVKM. The CDR3 spells CASSTGTGGGYEQYF. The CDR3, as DNA: TGTGCCAGCAGCACCGGGACAGGGGGTGGGTACGAGCAGTACTTC.